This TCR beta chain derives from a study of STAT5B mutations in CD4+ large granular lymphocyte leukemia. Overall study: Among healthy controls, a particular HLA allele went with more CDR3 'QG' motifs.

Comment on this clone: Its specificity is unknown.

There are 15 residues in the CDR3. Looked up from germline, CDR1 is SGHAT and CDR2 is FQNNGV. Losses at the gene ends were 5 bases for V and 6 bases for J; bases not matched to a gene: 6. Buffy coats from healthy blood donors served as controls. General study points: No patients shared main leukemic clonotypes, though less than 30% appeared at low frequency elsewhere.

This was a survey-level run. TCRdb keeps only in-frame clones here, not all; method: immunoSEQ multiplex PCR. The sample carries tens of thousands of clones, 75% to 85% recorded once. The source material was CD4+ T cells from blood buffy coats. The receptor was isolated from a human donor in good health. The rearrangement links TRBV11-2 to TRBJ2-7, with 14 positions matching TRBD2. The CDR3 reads CASSTGLAGDGEQYF. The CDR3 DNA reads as TGTGCCAGCAGCACGGGACTAGCGGGAGATGGCGAGCAGTACTTC.